Presented here are 27 T cell receptor beta chains from one specimen sequenced in a study of shared clonotypes between healthy human individuals. Repertoires were generated with immunoSEQ multiplex PCR, while TCRdb's copy carries only in-frame clones and drops some. The sample lists around 480,000 clones, approximately 79% occurring once. Sequencing used PBMCs. The receptors were sampled from a woman between 40 and 50 years old in good health. Some clones in this sample may be carry-over from other donors' samples.

The rearrangement joins TRBV23-1 to TRBJ2-3, with TRBD1 matching over 8 bases. TRBV23-1 has ORF status, its function being uncertain. Losses at the gene ends were 3 bases for V and 4 bases for J; bases not matched to a gene: 9. CDR3 length: 16 residues. The chain's CDR3 is CASSQGQVCDPDTQYF. As DNA, the CDR3 is TGCGCCAGCAGTCAGGGACAGGTCTGTGATCCAGATACGCAGTATTTT.

The chain uses TRBV27 and TRBJ2-3; the D gene is possibly TRBD2 (6 bases). CDR1 is MNHEY, CDR2 SMNVEV, per germline (reference sequence). There are 16 residues in the CDR3. The germline V and J ends were trimmed by 4 bases and 0 bases, with 14 bases remaining between them. CDR3 DNA: TGTGCCAGCAGTTATAGCGGCGTCGATAGCACAGATACGCAGTATTTT. Translation gives CASSYSGVDSTDTQYF.

This chain links TRBV18 with TRBJ2-1, with no clear D. Trimming took 3 bases from V and 6 from J, leaving 9 bases between them. From germline, CDR1 is KGHSH and CDR2 LQKENI. CDR3 length: 13 amino acids. The CDR3, as DNA: TGTGCCAGCTCACCTATCGTGAGCAATGAGCAGTTCTTC. Translated: CASSPIVSNEQFF. Full variable domain (outside the CDR3, taken from reference TRBV18 and TRBJ2-1): NAGVMQNPRHLVRRRGQEARLRCSPMKGHSHVYWYRQLPEEGLKFMVYLQKENIIDESGMPKERFSAEFPKEGPSILRIQQVVRGDSAAYFCASSPIVSNEQFFGPGTRLTVL.

This clone was picked up a small number of times. CDR3 residues: CASSLDRGGNQPQHF. In nucleotides, the CDR3 is TGTGCCAGTAGTTTGGACAGGGGGGGCAATCAGCCCCAGCATTTT. This chain links TRBV19 with TRBJ1-5; 10 bases are shared with TRBD1. Trimming took 5 bases from V and 2 from J; bases not matched to a gene: 3. Germline CDR1 and CDR2: LNHDA and SQIVND (reference sequence). The CDR3 has 15 residues.

CDR3 protein: CASSFLVAGELFF. Written as DNA, the CDR3 is TGTGCCAGCAGCTTTTTGGTTGCCGGGGAGCTGTTTTTT. This chain uses TRBV11-2 with TRBJ2-2; D gene ambiguous. This CDR3 is 13 amino acids long. Trimming removed 3 bases at V and 6 bases at J, with 8 bases between. Per the germline V gene, CDR1 is SGHAT and CDR2 is FQNNGV.

The chain uses TRBV7-2 and TRBJ2-5; D remains unclear. Trimming cost V 7 bases and J 4 bases, with 13 bases left between them. This CDR3 comprises 13 residues. CDR1 is SGHTA and CDR2 is FQGNSA in the germline V gene. CDR3 protein: CASTRQAGETQYF. CDR3 bases: TGTGCCAGCACCCGGCAGGCCGGAGAGACCCAGTACTTC.

This sequence joins TRBV27 and TRBJ2-7; no firm D call. V was pared by 2 bases and J by 2 bases, with 7 bases between. The CDR3 covers 13 residues. The germline gives CDR1 MNHEY, CDR2 SMNVEV (reference sequence). DNA for the CDR3: TGTGCCAGCAGTTTAGACGGTACCTACGAGCAGTACTTC. It is translated as CASSLDGTYEQYF.

The rearrangement joins TRBV7-9 to TRBJ2-3, with TRBD2 as a possible D gene (6 bases). This CDR3 is 15 amino acids long. Germline values: CDR1 SEHNR, CDR2 FQNEAQ (reference sequence). V lost 4 bases to trimming and J lost 10 bases, with 21 bases between them. The CDR3 region has the DNA TGTGCCAGCAGCTCATCTTCCGGGACCCGGAGGGCGCAGTATTTT. This gives the protein CASSSSSGTRRAQYF.

The chain recombines TRBV27 with TRBJ2-1, with 11 bases fitting TRBD2. Germline values: CDR1 MNHEY, CDR2 SMNVEV (reference sequence). V lost 8 bases to trimming and J lost 3 bases; unmatched junction nucleotides: 12. The CDR3 has 17 amino acids. The CDR3 sequence: CASGPRGLAENYNEQFF. The CDR3 DNA sequence: TGTGCCAGCGGCCCAAGGGGACTAGCGGAGAACTACAATGAGCAGTTCTTC.

This sequence joins TRBV30 and TRBJ1-5, with TRBD1 as a possible D gene (6 bases). The germline V and J ends were trimmed by 0 bases and 7 bases, with 13 bases remaining between them. CDR1 is GTSNPN, CDR2 SVGIG, per germline (reference sequence). The CDR3 runs to 14 residues. The chain's CDR3 is CAWSVPGARQPQHF. CDR3 DNA: TGTGCCTGGAGTGTGCCGGGGGCCCGGCAGCCCCAGCATTTT.

The CDR3 loop is CASSVSRSAPYNEQFF. The CDR3, as DNA: TGTGCCAGCAGCGTATCCCGGAGTGCCCCCTACAATGAGCAGTTCTTC. J is TRBJ2-1 and V is TRBV7-3; D is undetermined. Trimming took off 5 bases at V and 2 bases at J, with 16 bases between the two ends. This CDR3 has 16 amino acids. Looked up from germline, CDR1 is SGHTA and CDR2 is FQGTGA.

The rearrangement links TRBV5-5 to TRBJ2-5, with 10 bases identical to TRBD1. The CDR3 sequence is 15 residues long. V gave up 4 bases and J gave up 5 bases; unmatched junction bases: 8. CDR1 SGHKS and CDR2 YYEKEE come from the germline V gene (reference sequence). CDR3 protein: CASSAYGTGVETQYF. Here the CDR3 DNA reads TGTGCCAGCAGCGCCTACGGGACAGGGGTGGAGACCCAGTACTTC.

CDR3: CASSFSDYNEQFF. The CDR3 coding sequence is TGTGCCAGCAGTTTTTCGGACTACAATGAGCAGTTCTTC. V and J are TRBV28 and TRBJ2-1; D is unclear. V was pared by 3 bases and J by 3 bases, with 6 bases between. CDR3 length equals 13 residues. CDR1 MDHEN and CDR2 SYDVKM come from the germline V gene. The entire variable domain, with the rest obtained from reference TRBV28 and TRBJ2-1, is as follows: DVKVTQSSRYLVKRTGEKVFLECVQDMDHENMFWYRQDPGLGLRLIYFSYDVKMKEKGDIPEGYSVSREKKERFSLILESASTNQTSMYLCASSFSDYNEQFFGPGTRLTVL.

The chain has TRBV7-2 and TRBJ1-3; D may be TRBD1 (6 bases). The CDR3 consists of 13 residues. The V gene's germline CDR1 is SGHTA and CDR2 FQGNSA. The germline V and J ends were trimmed by 4 bases and 4 bases, with 8 bases remaining between them. CDR3 DNA: TGTGCCAGCAGCTACGGACAGGGAAACACCATATATTTT. As protein: CASSYGQGNTIYF.

The chain couples TRBV4-2 to TRBJ2-2; the match to TRBD2 covers 13 bases. V was pared by 4 bases and J by 6 bases, with 11 bases of the junction left unmatched. CDR1 and CDR2 from the germline V gene are LGHNA and YNFKEQ. The CDR3 covers 18 residues. Here the CDR3 DNA reads TGTGCCAGCAGCCCATACGGACTAGCGGGAGTTTTCCCCGGGGAGCTGTTTTTT. As protein: CASSPYGLAGVFPGELFF.

Only one count was recorded for this clone. This rearrangement joins TRBV11-3 to TRBJ2-1, with a weak D call TRBD2 (6 bases). Germline assignment: CDR1 SGHNT and CDR2 YENEEA. V was trimmed by 1 base and J by 5 bases, leaving 9 bases between them. The CDR3 contains 14 residues. CDR3 amino acids: CASSLGDFNNEQFF. DNA of the CDR3: TGTGCCAGCAGCTTAGGGGACTTCAACAATGAGCAGTTCTTC. Drawing the rest from reference TRBV11-3 and TRBJ2-1, the complete variable domain is EAGVVQSPRYKIIEKKQPVAFWCNPISGHNTLYWYLQNLGQGPELLIRYENEEAVDDSQLPKDRFSAERLKGVDSTLKIQPAELGDSAVYLCASSLGDFNNEQFFGPGTRLTVL.

The chain has TRBV6-1 and TRBJ2-1; 7 bases are a match to TRBD1. The CDR3 spans 13 residues. Germline loops: CDR1 MNHNS, CDR2 SASEGT. The trim removed 7 bases at V and 8 bases at J, leaving 8 bases unmatched. CDR3 residues: CASKRQGSDEQFF. Here the CDR3 DNA reads TGTGCCAGCAAACGACAGGGATCTGATGAGCAGTTCTTC.

This chain connects TRBV7-3 to TRBJ2-1; 8 nucleotides align to TRBD1. The V segment lost 6 bases and the J segment 4 bases; nucleotides outside the gene matches: 8. The CDR3 length is 15 residues. Germline CDR1 reads SGHTA; CDR2 reads FQGTGA. CDR3 residues: CASSPDRGLYNEQFF. CDR3 DNA: TGTGCCAGCAGTCCCGACAGGGGCCTTTACAATGAGCAGTTCTTC.

The gene calls are TRBV5-1 and TRBJ2-5, with TRBD2 matching 12 bases. The CDR3 sequence is 17 residues long. Germline CDR1 SGHRS, CDR2 YFSETQ. Trimming cost V 4 bases and J 5 bases; bases outside gene matches: 12. CDR3 DNA sequence: TGCGCCAGCAGCATGGGACTAGCGGGTGTGGGGGGCGAGACCCAGTACTTC. Its protein is CASSMGLAGVGGETQYF.

The rearrangement uses TRBV5-4 and TRBJ2-7; 9 positions match TRBD1. V shed 2 bases, J shed 5 bases, and the junction held 8 bases outside the gene matches. Germline CDR1 SGHNT, CDR2 YYREEE (reference sequence). The CDR3 contains 15 residues. CDR3 bases: TGTGCCAGCAGCTTTGATGGACAGGGGTTCAACGAGCAGTACTTC. Protein: CASSFDGQGFNEQYF.

This chain connects TRBV6-1 to TRBJ2-7, with 11 bases that match TRBD1. Germline loops: CDR1 MNHNS, CDR2 SASEGT. The CDR3 runs to 13 residues. V shed 6 bases and J 4 bases; nucleotides not matched to a gene: 2. The CDR3 loop is CASRGTGGYEQYF. The CDR3 DNA is TGTGCCAGCAGAGGGACAGGGGGATACGAGCAGTACTTC.

The chain employs TRBV2 and TRBJ2-3; TRBD2 aligns across 14 bases. Germline lookup yields CDR1 SNHLY and CDR2 FYNNEI. The CDR3 covers 16 residues. V lost 6 bases and J lost 3; bases outside the gene matches: 5. CDR3 sequence reads: CASRRTSGRITDTQYF. CDR3 nucleotide sequence: TGTGCCAGCAGACGGACTAGCGGGAGGATTACAGATACGCAGTATTTT.

This clone is a singleton in its sample. The rearrangement joins TRBV5-6 to TRBJ2-1; 8 nucleotides align to TRBD1. Losses at the gene ends were 3 bases for V and 4 bases for J; bases not matched to a gene: 0. There are 13 residues in the CDR3. Germline V gene lookup returns CDR1 SGHDT and CDR2 YYEEEE. The CDR3 nucleotides read TGTGCCAGCAGCTGGACAGGGTACAATGAGCAGTTCTTC. This gives the protein CASSWTGYNEQFF. The entire variable domain, with the rest obtained from reference TRBV5-6 and TRBJ2-1, is as follows: DAGVTQSPTHLIKTRGQQVTLRCSPKSGHDTVSWYQQALGQGPQFIFQYYEEEERQRGNFPDRFSGHQFPNYSSELNVNALLLGDSALYLCASSWTGYNEQFFGPGTRLTVL.

The chain couples TRBV20-1 to TRBJ1-2; weak D call: TRBD1 (5 bases). V was pared by 5 bases and J by 10 bases, with 14 bases between. Germline V lookup: CDR1 DFQATT, CDR2 SNEGSKA (reference sequence). The CDR3 covers 11 residues. The CDR3 region has the DNA TGCAGTGCTGGACTCGCAGGGTCCTACACCTTC. This codes for CSAGLAGSYTF.

The rearrangement uses TRBV10-1 and TRBJ2-3, with 12 positions matching TRBD2. V was clipped by 6 bases and J by 4 bases; unmatched bases: 5. CDR1 and CDR2 (germline): WNHNN, SYGVQD (reference sequence). The CDR3 sequence is 15 residues long. The CDR3 protein is CASSSGLAGPDTQYF. DNA for the CDR3: TGCGCCAGCAGCTCCGGACTAGCGGGACCAGATACGCAGTATTTT.

This clone was seen just once. The chain carries TRBV2 and TRBJ2-7; 10 positions match TRBD2. In germline, CDR1 is SNHLY, CDR2 FYNNEI. The CDR3 loop spans 15 amino acids. V trimming: 6 bases; J trimming: 5 bases; junction bases outside the gene matches: 10. CDR3 sequence: CASSDTTSGINEQYF. Here the CDR3 DNA reads TGTGCCAGCAGCGACACTACTAGCGGGATAAACGAGCAGTACTTC.

Ten or more counts support this clone. The V gene is TRBV4-1, the J gene TRBJ2-1; tentatively, D is TRBD2 (6 bases). Per germline, CDR1 MGHRA and CDR2 YSYEKL. Trimming cost V 1 base and J 11 bases, with 12 bases left between them. This CDR3 has 13 amino acids. The CDR3, as DNA: TGCGCCAGCAGCCAAGCGGAAGCGGGTAAGCAGTTCTTC. Translation: CASSQAEAGKQFF.